Below are 8 T cell receptor beta chains sequenced from a single sample in a study of CD8+ T cells in alopecia areata. Extraction and reverse transcription of RNA yielded cDNA as the sequencing template. This table comes from immunoSEQ multiplex PCR, and its TCRdb copy is limited to in-frame clones, with some not included. Of around 99,000 clones listed, roughly 84% are singletons. The treatment is: oral pan-JAK inhibitor, 5-10 mg twice daily. The material sequenced was CD8+ T cells sorted from blood, taken at week 24, from a patient treated with tofacitinib. These receptors all stem from a human donor with alopecia areata.

The chain links TRBV30 to TRBJ1-1; 7 nucleotides agree with TRBD1. Germline trimming cut 2 bases from V and 1 base from J; bases unmatched to any gene: 7. The CDR3 sequence is 15 residues long. Germline-derived CDR1 and CDR2 are GTSNPN and SVGIG (reference sequence). CDR3 loop: CAWSTNRGENTEAFF. DNA of the CDR3: TGTGCCTGGAGTACAAACAGGGGAGAGAACACTGAAGCTTTCTTT.

Regarding this clone: Different DNA sequences within this sample yield the same CDR3. This chain links TRBV5-4 with TRBJ2-2; the D is unclear. CDR1 SGHNT and CDR2 YYREEE come from the germline V gene (reference sequence). The V end was cut by 0 bases, the J end by 8 bases, with 5 bases between. The CDR3 has 12 amino acids. For the CDR3, the DNA is TGTGCCAGCAGCTTGGAGTCAGGGGAGCTGTTTTTT. Translating it yields CASSLESGELFF.

The chain links TRBV4-1 to TRBJ1-5, with D unresolved. The CDR3 loop spans 15 amino acids. V shed 2 bases and J shed 0 bases, with 8 bases lying between them. Germline values: CDR1 MGHRA, CDR2 YSYEKL. This chain's CDR3 is CASSQYSHSNQPQHF. In nucleotides, the CDR3 is TGCGCCAGCAGCCAATATTCCCATAGCAATCAGCCCCAGCATTTT.

This clone was detected a few times. The chain combines TRBV7-6 with TRBJ2-5; D may match TRBD1 or TRBD2 (7 bases each). The J call could be wrong; TRBJ2-7 is a better fit for the DNA end. CDR3 length equals 15 residues. The germline CDR1 and CDR2 sequences are SGHVS and FNYEAQ. CDR3 in amino acids: CASSSRGGSTYEQYF. The CDR3 nucleotides read TGTGCCAGCAGCAGCAGGGGGGGTTCCACCTACGAGCAGTACTTC.

This sequence joins TRBV7-6 and TRBJ1-1, with D possibly TRBD1 on 6 matching bases. With 6 bases removed from V and 2 bases from J, the gap between germline ends came to 13 bases. The CDR3 covers 14 residues. The germline V gene has CDR1 SGHVS and CDR2 FNYEAQ. This CDR3 reads CASSPAGTNTEAFF. For the CDR3, the DNA is TGTGCCAGCAGTCCGGCGGGGACAAACACTGAAGCTTTCTTT.

The chain links TRBV27 to TRBJ2-1; tentative D call: TRBD2 (6 bases). The CDR3 contains 14 residues. Looked up from germline, CDR1 is MNHEY and CDR2 is SMNVEV (reference sequence). V was cut by 8 bases and J by 4 bases, with 15 bases left in between. Here the CDR3 DNA reads TGTGCCAGCTGTATGGGGGGAGGATACAATGAGCAGTTCTTC. It specifies CASCMGGGYNEQFF.

The chain links TRBV6-5 to TRBJ2-1; TRBD1 agrees at 7 bases. The V segment lost 5 bases and the J segment 0 bases; nucleotides outside the gene matches: 1. There are 14 residues in the CDR3. Germline lookup yields CDR1 MNHEY and CDR2 SVGAGI. In DNA, the CDR3 is TGTGCCAGCAGTAGACAGGGCTCCTACAATGAGCAGTTCTTC. Residues: CASSRQGSYNEQFF.

This chain uses TRBV4-1 with TRBJ2-1; tentative D call: TRBD1 (7 bases). CDR3 length: 16 amino acids. Germline V CDR1 and CDR2: MGHRA, YSYEKL. The V end was cut by 3 bases, the J end by 5 bases, with 17 bases between. The CDR3 loop is CASSHKGGGGDNEQFF. CDR3 bases: TGCGCCAGCAGCCATAAGGGAGGAGGGGGCGACAATGAGCAGTTCTTC.